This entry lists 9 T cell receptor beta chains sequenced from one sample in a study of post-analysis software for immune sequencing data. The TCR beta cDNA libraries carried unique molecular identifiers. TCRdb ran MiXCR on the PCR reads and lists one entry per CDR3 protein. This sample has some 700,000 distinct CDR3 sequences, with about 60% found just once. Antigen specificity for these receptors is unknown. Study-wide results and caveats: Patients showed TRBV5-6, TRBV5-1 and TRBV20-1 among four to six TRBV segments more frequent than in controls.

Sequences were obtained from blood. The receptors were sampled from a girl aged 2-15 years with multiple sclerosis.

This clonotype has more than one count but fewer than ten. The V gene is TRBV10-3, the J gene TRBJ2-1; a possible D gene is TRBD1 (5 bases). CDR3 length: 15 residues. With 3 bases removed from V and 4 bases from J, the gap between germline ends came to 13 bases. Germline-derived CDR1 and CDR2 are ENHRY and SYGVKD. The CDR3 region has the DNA TGTGCCATCAGTGACGAGCAGGGCTCATACAATGAGCAGTTCTTC. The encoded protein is CAISDEQGSYNEQFF.

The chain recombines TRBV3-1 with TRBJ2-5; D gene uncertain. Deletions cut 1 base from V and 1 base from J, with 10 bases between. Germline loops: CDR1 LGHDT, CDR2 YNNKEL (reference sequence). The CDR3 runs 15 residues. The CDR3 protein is CASSQVSRTQETQYF. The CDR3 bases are TGTGCCAGCAGCCAAGTGTCCAGGACCCAAGAGACCCAGTACTTC.

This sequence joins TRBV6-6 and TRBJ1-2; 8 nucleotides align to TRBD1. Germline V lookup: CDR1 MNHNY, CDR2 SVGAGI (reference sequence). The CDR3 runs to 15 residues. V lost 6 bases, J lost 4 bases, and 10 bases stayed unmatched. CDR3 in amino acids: CASSPGPGTGYGYTF. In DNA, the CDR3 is TGTGCCAGCAGCCCAGGTCCCGGGACAGGCTATGGCTACACCTTC.

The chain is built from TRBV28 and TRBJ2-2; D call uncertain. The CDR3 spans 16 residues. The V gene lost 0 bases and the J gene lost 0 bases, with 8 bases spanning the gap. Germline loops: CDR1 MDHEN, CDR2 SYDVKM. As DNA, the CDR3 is TGTGCCAGCAGTTTATGGGGATCCGCGAACACCGGGGAGCTGTTTTTT. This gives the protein CASSLWGSANTGELFF.

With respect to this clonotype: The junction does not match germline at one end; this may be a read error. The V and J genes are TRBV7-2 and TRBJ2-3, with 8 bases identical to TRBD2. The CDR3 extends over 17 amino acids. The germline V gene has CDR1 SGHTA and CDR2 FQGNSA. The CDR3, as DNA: TGTGCTAGCAGCGTACGCGGGGGGCCTGCTAGCACAGATACGCAGTATTTT. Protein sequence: CASSVRGGPASTDTQYF.

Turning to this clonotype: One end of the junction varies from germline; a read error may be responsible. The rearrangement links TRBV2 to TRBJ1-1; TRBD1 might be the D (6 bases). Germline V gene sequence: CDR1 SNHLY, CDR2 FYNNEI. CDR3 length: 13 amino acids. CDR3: CASLSGVKTEAFF. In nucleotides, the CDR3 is TGTGCCAGCTTATCAGGGGTGAAAACTGAAGCTTTCTTT.

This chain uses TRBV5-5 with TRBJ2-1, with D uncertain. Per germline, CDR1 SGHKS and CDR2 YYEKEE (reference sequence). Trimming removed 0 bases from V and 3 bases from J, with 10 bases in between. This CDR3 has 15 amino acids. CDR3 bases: TGTGCCAGCAGCTTGGAGGCCACTCTCTACAATGAGCAGTTCTTC. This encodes CASSLEATLYNEQFF.

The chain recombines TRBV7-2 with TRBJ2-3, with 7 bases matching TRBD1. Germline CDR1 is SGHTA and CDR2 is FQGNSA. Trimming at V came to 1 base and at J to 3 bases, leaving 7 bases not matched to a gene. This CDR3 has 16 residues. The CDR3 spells CASSLVGGVVTDTQYF. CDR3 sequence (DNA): TGTGCCAGCAGCTTAGTAGGGGGCGTGGTGACAGATACGCAGTATTTT. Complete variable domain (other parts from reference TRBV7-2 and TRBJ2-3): GAGVSQSPSNKVTEKGKDVELRCDPISGHTALYWYRQSLGQGLEFLIYFQGNSAPDKSGLPSDRFSAERTGGSVSTLTIQRTQQEDSAVYLCASSLVGGVVTDTQYFGPGTRLTVL.

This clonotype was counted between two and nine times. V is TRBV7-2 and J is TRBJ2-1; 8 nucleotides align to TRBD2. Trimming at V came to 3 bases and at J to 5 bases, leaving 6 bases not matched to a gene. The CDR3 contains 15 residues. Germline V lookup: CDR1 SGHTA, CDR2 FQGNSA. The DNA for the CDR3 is TGTGCCAGCAGCTTCCCCGGGGGGGGAGACAATGAGCAGTTCTTC. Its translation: CASSFPGGGDNEQFF.